One sample yielded the 32 T cell receptor beta chains listed below, sequenced in a study of Graves' ophthalmopathy and Graves' hyperthyroidism. The study amplified TCR beta CDR3 regions using RNA transcripts. The first-round RT-PCR employed HTBI primers together with the Qiagen OneStep RT-PCR kit. A multiplex PCR was then performed as the second round. Each CDR3 protein gets one entry after TCRdb re-called the multiplex PCR reads with MiXCR. The table shows fewer than 650,000 distinct CDR3 sequences, with 22% occurring only once. Sequencing was done on a sample of peripheral blood. The source of these receptors is a woman aged 18 to 35 with stable Graves' hyperthyroidism. Some clones in this sample may be carry-over from other donors' samples.

This clonotype was seen at least ten times. V is TRBV7-2 and J is TRBJ1-2; perhaps TRBD1 as D (5 bases). Germline assignment: CDR1 SGHTA and CDR2 FQGNSA. Trimming stripped 7 bases from V and 1 base from J, with 10 bases between. The CDR3 contains 13 residues. The CDR3 region is CASMGRDNYGYTF. CDR3 in DNA: TGTGCCAGCATGGGCAGGGATAACTATGGCTACACCTTC.

Ten or more counts support this clonotype. The gene calls are TRBV7-9 and TRBJ2-7; the match to TRBD1 covers 7 bases. The CDR3 totals 14 residues. V lost 5 bases, J lost 2 bases, and 6 bases stayed unmatched. The germline CDR1 and CDR2 sequences are SEHNR and FQNEAQ (reference sequence). The CDR3: CASSDTGQTYEQYF. Here the CDR3 DNA reads TGTGCCAGCAGCGATACGGGACAGACCTACGAGCAGTACTTC.

A few counts support this clonotype. This chain's CDR3 is CASRPSPGLAVQETQYF. The CDR3 nucleotides are TGTGCCAGCAGGCCCAGTCCGGGACTAGCGGTCCAAGAGACCCAGTACTTC. This chain connects TRBV13 to TRBJ2-5, with TRBD2 matching 11 bases. Germline V lookup: CDR1 PRHDT, CDR2 FYEKMQ (reference sequence). V gave up 6 bases and J gave up 1 base; unmatched junction bases: 10. This CDR3 is built from 17 residues. Complete variable domain (other parts from reference TRBV13 and TRBJ2-5): AAGVIQSPRHLIKEKRETATLKCYPIPRHDTVYWYQQGPGQDPQFLISFYEKMQSDKGSIPDRFSAQQFSDYHSELNMSSLELGDSALYFCASRPSPGLAVQETQYFGPGTRLLVL.

This clonotype showed up just a few times. The chain links TRBV25-1 to TRBJ2-3; perhaps TRBD2 as D (6 bases). The CDR3 is made up of 17 amino acids. V shed 6 bases and J shed 4 bases, with 23 bases lying between them. The germline gives CDR1 MGHDK, CDR2 SYGVNS. The CDR3 coding sequence is TGTGCCAGCAGCCAAGCAGGGACTCGAGCTTTCGCAGATACGCAGTATTTT. Encoded protein: CASSQAGTRAFADTQYF.

In its sample, this clonotype was seen once. This chain connects TRBV6-1 to TRBJ1-5; TRBD1 might be the D (6 bases). Germline CDR1 reads MNHNS; CDR2 reads SASEGT. V lost 0 bases and J 9 bases, leaving 15 bases between the germline ends. The CDR3 extends over 15 amino acids. CDR3 region: CASSEAPQGTWPQHF. DNA of the CDR3: TGTGCCAGCAGTGAAGCGCCACAGGGCACTTGGCCCCAGCATTTT.

The V gene is TRBV28, the J gene TRBJ2-7; TRBD2 agrees at 7 bases. With 3 bases clipped from V and 3 bases from J, the junction kept 8 bases outside the gene matches. Germline V lookup: CDR1 MDHEN, CDR2 SYDVKM. This CDR3 region has 15 residues. The CDR3 here is CASSLSAGDGYEQYF. CDR3 coding DNA: TGTGCCAGCAGTTTGTCGGCGGGGGACGGCTACGAGCAGTACTTC.

This clonotype was detected many times. V usage is TRBV11-1 and J usage is TRBJ2-5; D call uncertain. From germline, CDR1 is SGHAT and CDR2 FQDESV (reference sequence). Trimming pared 1 base from V and 3 bases from J, leaving 18 bases between. The CDR3 totals 17 residues. Here the CDR3 reads CASSLDPGGLKEETQYF. In DNA, the CDR3 is TGTGCCAGCAGCTTAGACCCGGGTGGCCTTAAGGAAGAGACCCAGTACTTC.

This chain joins TRBV5-1 and TRBJ1-3, with D maybe TRBD1 (5 bases). The CDR3 has 17 amino acids. Germline assignment: CDR1 SGHRS and CDR2 YFSETQ. Trimming pared 0 bases from V and 1 base from J, leaving 14 bases between. CDR3 sequence reads: CASSLGDGIVSGNTIYF. DNA of the CDR3: TGCGCCAGCAGCTTGGGGGACGGCATCGTATCTGGAAACACCATATATTTT. Full variable domain (outside the CDR3, taken from reference TRBV5-1 and TRBJ1-3): KAGVTQTPRYLIKTRGQQVTLSCSPISGHRSVSWYQQTPGQGLQFLFEYFSETQRNKGNFPGRFSGRQFSNSRSEMNVSTLELGDSALYLCASSLGDGIVSGNTIYFGEGSWLTVV.

Worth noting for this clonotype: Possible read error: a much larger clone is one base away. The chain carries TRBV24-1 and TRBJ1-1; 10 nucleotides agree with TRBD1. Germline-derived CDR1 and CDR2 are KGHDR and SFDVKD. This CDR3 is built from 13 residues. CDR3 loop: CATRGQGPREACF. CDR3 DNA sequence: TGTGCCACCAGGGGACAGGGGCCGCGTGAAGCTTGCTTT.

This chain links TRBV4-1 with TRBJ1-1, with D maybe TRBD1 (6 bases). CDR1 is MGHRA, CDR2 YSYEKL, per germline. CDR3 size: 14 residues. Trimming left V 3 bases short and J 5 bases short, with 13 bases between. The CDR3, as DNA: TGCGCCAGCAGCCAGAACAGGGACGAAACTGAAGCTTTCTTT. It is translated as CASSQNRDETEAFF.

This clonotype was detected ten times or more. The V call is TRBV3-1, the J call TRBJ2-2; 7 nucleotides line up with TRBD2. Trimming took 1 base from V and 6 from J; bases not matched to a gene: 5. The CDR3 runs 15 residues. Per the germline V gene, CDR1 is LGHDT and CDR2 is YNNKEL (reference sequence). The CDR3 nucleotides are TGTGCCAGCAGCCAAGTAATCGCGGGGGCCGGGGAGCTGTTTTTT. Its translation is CASSQVIAGAGELFF.

A note on this clonotype: A much bigger clone sits one base away, suggesting this may be a read error. This chain connects TRBV9 to TRBJ2-5; 9 bases are shared with TRBD2. This CDR3 has 15 amino acids. Germline CDR1 SGDLS, CDR2 YYNGEE. The CDR3 bases are TGTGCCGGCAGCGACGGCGCGGGAGGGAGAGAGACCCAGTACTTC. Protein sequence: CAGSDGAGGRETQYF.

This clonotype was counted at least ten times. The chain uses TRBV2 and TRBJ1-1; 9 nucleotides agree with TRBD1. The CDR3 totals 14 residues. J gave up 1 base and V 6 bases, and 3 bases lay outside the gene matches. The germline gives CDR1 SNHLY, CDR2 FYNNEI. The CDR3: CASSRQGGNTEAFF. Here the CDR3 DNA reads TGTGCCAGCAGCCGACAGGGGGGGAACACTGAAGCTTTCTTT.

This clonotype was seen many times. V and J are TRBV12-3 or TRBV12-4 and TRBJ2-5; D possibly corresponds to TRBD1 (6 bases). V lost 2 bases, J lost 7 bases, and 20 bases lay in between. The CDR3 spans 16 residues. Here the CDR3 reads CASSLNRQDLRGTQYF. The CDR3, as DNA: TGTGCCAGCAGTTTAAACAGACAGGACCTGCGAGGGACCCAGTACTTC.

The sample holds a few counts of this clonotype. This chain uses TRBV5-1 with TRBJ1-5; 8 nucleotides align to TRBD1. V gave up 0 bases and J gave up 1 base; unmatched junction bases: 21. The CDR3 runs to 22 residues. Germline V gene data show CDR1 as SGHRS and CDR2 as YFSETQ. CDR3 sequence: CASSLDPPRTGRESISNQPQHF. CDR3 coding DNA: TGCGCCAGCAGCTTGGACCCCCCTCGGACAGGGAGAGAATCGATAAGCAATCAGCCCCAGCATTTT.

The sample holds a few counts of this clonotype. The chain joins TRBV30 to TRBJ1-1, with D possibly being TRBD1 (5 bases). The V and J ends lost 4 bases and 11 bases respectively, with 17 bases between them. CDR1 is GTSNPN, CDR2 SVGIG, per germline (reference sequence). CDR3 length: 12 amino acids. CDR3 coding DNA: TGTGCCTGGAAAGGGACCGTTAAGGGCGCTTTCTTT. This encodes CAWKGTVKGAFF.

This chain links TRBV19 with TRBJ2-4; D remains unclear. Germline-derived CDR1 and CDR2 are LNHDA and SQIVND (reference sequence). The CDR3 covers 14 residues. The V end was cut by 3 bases, the J end by 6 bases, with 12 bases between. CDR3 sequence reads: CASSMSDQLNIQYF. The CDR3 nucleotides read TGTGCCAGTAGTATGTCGGACCAATTAAACATTCAGTACTTC. Full variable domain (outside the CDR3, taken from reference TRBV19 and TRBJ2-4): DGGITQSPKYLFRKEGQNVTLSCEQNLNHDAMYWYRQDPGQGLRLIYYSQIVNDFQKGDIAEGYSVSREKKESFPLTVTSAQKNPTAFYLCASSMSDQLNIQYFGAGTRLSVL.

The gene calls are TRBV10-3 and TRBJ1-1; D is unclear. Germline V gene sequence: CDR1 ENHRY, CDR2 SYGVKD. The CDR3 is made up of 13 amino acids. The ends were cut back, 4 bases at V and 4 bases at J, with 10 bases in the middle. The CDR3 loop is CAISAARGTEAFF. CDR3 coding DNA: TGTGCCATCAGTGCTGCTCGTGGCACTGAAGCTTTCTTT.

This clonotype was observed a handful of times. This chain connects TRBV12-3 or TRBV12-4 to TRBJ2-7; 7 nucleotides line up with TRBD1. Trimming took 1 base from V and 7 from J; bases not matched to a gene: 7. This CDR3 is built from 14 residues. Here the CDR3 reads CASSLGTGPVEQYF. The CDR3 DNA reads as TGTGCCAGCAGTTTAGGGACAGGACCGGTGGAGCAGTACTTC.

This clonotype was observed many times. V is TRBV6-1 and J is TRBJ2-7; TRBD1 matches at 9 bases. The CDR3 covers 14 residues. Trimming took 3 bases from V and 5 from J; bases not matched to a gene: 5. Germline CDR1 MNHNS, CDR2 SASEGT. CDR3: CASSDWTGDHEQYF. The CDR3 nucleotides read TGTGCCAGCAGTGACTGGACAGGGGACCACGAGCAGTACTTC.

V and J are TRBV28 and TRBJ2-5, with a possible D match to TRBD2 (5 bases). The CDR3 extends over 14 amino acids. Trimming shortened V by 4 bases and J by 2 bases, and 11 bases separated the two germline ends. Germline V gene lookup returns CDR1 MDHEN and CDR2 SYDVKM. CDR3 nucleotides: TGTGCCAGCAGTTCCCCCCGGGGACAAGAGACCCAGTACTTC. Its protein product is CASSSPRGQETQYF.

This clonotype was seen once. A read error may be the cause here, since a much bigger clone is one base away. The CDR3 loop reads CVSSFSGKNIQYF. CDR3 coding DNA: TGTGTCAGCAGCTTTTCCGGCAAAAACATTCAGTACTTC. The J gene is TRBJ2-4, the V gene TRBV7-6, with unresolved D. The CDR3 is 13 amino acids. Germline lookup yields CDR1 SGHVS and CDR2 FNYEAQ.

This clonotype was seen many times. The genes are TRBV5-4 and TRBJ1-1, with TRBD1 matching over 8 bases. Germline CDR1 and CDR2: SGHNT and YYREEE (reference sequence). The CDR3 is 21 residues long. Unmatched junction bases numbered 21, after V lost 0 bases and J lost 2 bases. CDR3 in DNA: TGTGCCAGCAGCTTGGACTCATTTCCTTGGCGGACAGGGCTGTCAAACACTGAAGCTTTCTTT. Translating gives CASSLDSFPWRTGLSNTEAFF. Looking up the rest from reference TRBV5-4 and TRBJ1-1 gives the full variable domain: ETGVTQSPTHLIKTRGQQVTLRCSSQSGHNTVSWYQQALGQGPQFIFQYYREEENGRGNFPPRFSGLQFPNYSSELNVNALELDDSALYLCASSLDSFPWRTGLSNTEAFFGQGTRLTVV.

Of note for this clonotype: A read error may account for a junction end that differs from germline. The chain carries TRBV6-2 or TRBV6-3 and TRBJ1-1; tentative D call: TRBD1 (6 bases). This CDR3 is 18 amino acids long. Germline V gene lookup returns CDR1 MNHEY and CDR2 SVGEGT. The DNA for the CDR3 is TGTGCCAGCAGTTACGCATCGACAGCACCCTCGGGGGACACTGAACCTTTCTTT. Translating it yields CASSYASTAPSGDTEPFF.

This clonotype appeared many times. One base away lies a much larger clone, so this may be a sequencing read error. This chain links TRBV11-2 with TRBJ2-5; D possibly corresponds to TRBD2 (7 bases). The CDR3 consists of 18 residues. Germline loops: CDR1 SGHAT, CDR2 FQNNGV. The CDR3 here is CASSLVGAGEVSQETKYF. For the CDR3, the DNA is TGTGCCAGCAGCTTAGTGGGGGCGGGAGAGGTGTCGCAAGAGACCAAGTACTTC.

V is TRBV5-1 and J is TRBJ1-5, with a possible D match to TRBD1 (6 bases). CDR1 is SGHRS and CDR2 is YFSETQ in the germline V gene. There are 16 residues in the CDR3. V was pared by 0 bases and J by 1 base, with 11 bases between. The CDR3 loop is CASSLGAGASNQPQHF. The CDR3, as DNA: TGCGCCAGCAGCTTGGGCGCAGGGGCGAGCAATCAGCCCCAGCATTTT.

This chain joins TRBV6-1 and TRBJ2-2; perhaps TRBD1 as D (6 bases). CDR1 is MNHNS and CDR2 is SASEGT in the germline V gene. This CDR3 has 17 residues. Trimming removed 1 base from V and 1 base from J, with 13 bases in between. The CDR3 sequence is CASSEVLGHRNTGELFF. In nucleotides, the CDR3 is TGTGCCAGCAGTGAAGTGTTGGGACATAGGAACACCGGGGAGCTGTTTTTT.

CDR3 in amino acids: CASSANWDGTEAFF. CDR3 bases: TGTGCCAGCAGTGCGAACTGGGATGGTACTGAAGCTTTCTTT. The chain links TRBV6-1 to TRBJ1-1; D is ambiguous. Germline CDR1 is MNHNS and CDR2 is SASEGT. V was clipped by 4 bases and J by 5 bases, with 14 bases between them. There are 14 residues in the CDR3.

This clonotype was counted ten times or more. The chain links TRBV5-6 to TRBJ1-1, with D unresolved. CDR1 is SGHDT and CDR2 is YYEEEE in the germline V gene. V lost 5 bases to trimming and J lost 1 base, with 9 bases between them. This CDR3 comprises 13 residues. CDR3 loop: CASSGLGNTEAFF. The CDR3 DNA reads as TGTGCCAGCAGTGGGCTTGGGAACACTGAAGCTTTCTTT.

The chain links TRBV5-6 to TRBJ2-5; TRBD1 agrees at 8 bases. J gave up 5 bases and V 1 base, and 7 bases lay outside the gene matches. CDR1 is SGHDT, CDR2 YYEEEE, per germline. The CDR3 has 15 residues. CDR3 nucleotides: TGTGCCAGCAGCTTGAATCAGGGGGCAGCGGAGACCCAGTACTTC. This encodes CASSLNQGAAETQYF.

This clonotype came up many times. This chain uses TRBV24-1 with TRBJ1-2, with D perhaps TRBD1 (6 bases). Per germline, CDR1 KGHDR and CDR2 SFDVKD. Trimming stripped 4 bases from V and 2 bases from J, with 10 bases between. This CDR3 has 14 residues. CDR3 loop: CATSDTGTNYGYTF. CDR3 coding DNA: TGTGCCACCAGTGACACCGGGACAAACTATGGCTACACCTTC.

Worth noting for this clonotype: Relative to the germline gene, one junction end is altered; a read error may explain this. This sequence joins TRBV12-3 or TRBV12-4 and TRBJ1-2; possible D gene TRBD1, 6 bases. The CDR3 length is 13 residues. The CDR3 region is CASSLEGGAGFTF. For the CDR3, the DNA is TGTGCCAGCAGTTTAGAGGGGGGTGCTGGCTTCACCTTC.